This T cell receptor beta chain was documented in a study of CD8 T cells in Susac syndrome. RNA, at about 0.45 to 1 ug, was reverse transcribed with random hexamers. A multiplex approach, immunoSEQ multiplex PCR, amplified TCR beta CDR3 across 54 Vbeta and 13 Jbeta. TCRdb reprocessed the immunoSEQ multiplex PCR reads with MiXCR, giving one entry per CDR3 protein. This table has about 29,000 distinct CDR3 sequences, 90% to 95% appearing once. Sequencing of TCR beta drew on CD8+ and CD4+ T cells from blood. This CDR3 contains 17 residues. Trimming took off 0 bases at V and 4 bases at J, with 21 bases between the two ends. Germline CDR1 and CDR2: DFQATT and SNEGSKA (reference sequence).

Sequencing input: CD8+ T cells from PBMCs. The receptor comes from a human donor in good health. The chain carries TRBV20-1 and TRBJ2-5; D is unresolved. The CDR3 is CSARDLPGRLMGETQYF. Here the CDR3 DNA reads TGCAGTGCTAGAGATCTCCCCGGCAGGCTGATGGGAGAGACCCAGTACTTC.